The entry below gives a single T cell receptor beta chain sequence along with its context. This receptor's antigen is unknown. There are no base qualities to consult, and no much larger clone falls within one base. Using the deep immunoSEQ assay, TCR CDR3 regions were amplified from genomic DNA by multiplex PCR. For each cell subset, the extracted genomic DNA was distributed evenly across all wells of several immunoSEQ 96-well plates, and each plate served as one replicate. For sorted subsets, around 200 ng genomic DNA, equal to 30,000 or so T cell genomes, was loaded into each replicate PCR. The purified libraries were quantified using a Qubit 3.0 fluorometer, sized with a Bioanalyzer 2100, and then quantified again using the KAPA Library Quantification kit. Every immunoSEQ 96-well plate was sequenced on a dedicated single-read 150-cycle Illumina NextSeq 550 flow cell. The published analysis was carried out like this. Because the immunoSEQ output included only junctional sequences and no quality scores, the filtering could not be the same as the filtering used for full-length reads. Sequences were annotated with PyIR, a Python wrapper for IgBLAST v1.9, and V/J genes and CDR3 were assigned using IMGT germline references. Any read was removed if the V/J assignment was weak (E-value above 1e-6), the CDR3 was missing, or the read contained stop codons, out-of-frame junctions, or ambiguous translated residues. V3J clonotypes were defined as sequences sharing the same inferred V gene, J gene, and CDR3 amino acid sequence. Percentage overlap between repertoires was computed as shared unique clonotypes divided by the size of the smaller repertoire. Three approaches were used to assess repertoire richness: RTK rarefaction, the Chao1 estimator, and Recon v2.1 estimates of unobserved clonotypes. Generation probabilities were computed with OLGA for all TCRbeta clonotypes obtained by the gDNA method from a handful of donors. Here the immuneACCESS table is served through TCRdb, limited to in-frame sequences with V and J called. Missing clones are a known gap in these copies; in checked studies unresolved V genes cover under half, and the rest lacks a known reason. That table supplies the V and J calls and clone size; D and trimming were determined from the DNA. The sample records roughly 2,000,000 clones, about 94% of which are singletons. 1.5% to 2% of the sample belongs to the ten largest clones.

This record comes from a study of shared clonotypes between healthy human individuals (dated by TCRdb to between 2020 and 2021). Study-wide context: The cohort comprised a couple of women and a few men aged 18 to 49 years. To increase sequencing depth and limit assay-specific biases, different laboratories used diverse techniques to prepare libraries and sequence TCR repertoires. For each donor, three plates each were used for CD4 naive and CD4 memory, two plates were used for CD8 naive, and one plate was used for CD8 memory. Blood TCR repertoires of roughly five healthy adults were deeply sequenced to estimate repertoire size and the extent of clonotype sharing between individuals. Between about 0.9 and 8.9 billion PBMCs per donor were obtained by leukapheresis.

CDR1 and CDR2 are read off the germline V gene as SGHRS and YFSETQ. Trimming accounts for 3 bases at V and 3 bases at J, while the number of junction bases matched to no gene is 4. Spanning cysteine to phenylalanine, the CDR3 consists of 15 amino acids. The sequence is cut down to CDR3 DNA, 45 bases in frame from base 1. What the work shows at the level of the full study, not this receptor alone: Approximately 4.8% of naive CD4, around 3.6% of naive CD8, roughly 2.4% of memory CD4, and 0.35% to 0.4% of memory CD8 clonotypes were shared across a few donors. Compared with non-shared clonotypes, the clonotypes found in all four sorted-subset donors had higher generation probabilities. Only blood was sampled, and tissue TCR repertoires likely differ from those in blood. Based on pairwise subsampling, the degree of clonotype sharing among donors was expected to be affected by sequencing depth. Rarefaction of sorted-subset datasets indicated incomplete sequencing despite the large sequencing depth. Estimated clonotype richness was generally larger for naive than for memory subsets. Because the study included a small number of donors, the genetic and exposure-history diversity represented was limited.

For the CD8 naive samples, CD45RO-negative cells were positively selected for CCR7, yielding a CD45RA+CCR7+ population from which TemRA cells were excluded. The donors were healthy, HIV-negative adults who had no recently reported acute infections or vaccinations. Only Caucasian adults living in Nashville, Tennessee, USA were represented among the donors. Blood was obtained by leukapheresis, after which PBMCs were separated by Ficoll-Histopaque density gradient centrifugation and cryopreserved in liquid nitrogen vapor phase. Analytical flow cytometry was used to check the purity and quantity of every magnetically sorted T cell population. Each sorted fraction had its genomic DNA isolated and then quantified by UV absorbance on a Nanodrop 2000c.

The sample taken for sequencing was naive CD8+ T cells from PBMCs. Per the publication, the cell subset or site label means: CD45RA+CCR7+. The clonotype originates from a man younger than 35 in good health. Some clones in this sample may be carry-over from other donors' samples. The chain joins TRBV5-1 to TRBJ1-1; 11 central bases correspond to TRBD1. The CDR3 region has the sequence CASSSGTGGYTEAFF. The DNA is as follows: TGCGCCAGCAGCTCCGGGACAGGGGGTTACACTGAAGCTTTCTTT.